The 4 T cell receptor beta chains in this list originate from one sample, sequenced in a study of shared clonotypes between healthy human individuals. Naive-designated CD8 cells lacked CD45RO, were positively enriched for CCR7, and omitted terminally differentiated effector memory CD45RA+ cells. Here immunoSEQ multiplex PCR was the method, and the copy in TCRdb shows in-frame clones only, minus some. In the table there are over 2 million clones, about 95% of which are singletons. The sequenced sample was naive CD8+ T cells sorted from blood. The receptor set was obtained from a man between 18 and 35 years old in good health.

Written as DNA, the CDR3 is TGTGCCAGCACCTCTGGGTACTTGGACGAGCAGTACTTC. This gives the protein CASTSGYLDEQYF. The V gene is TRBV7-2, the J gene TRBJ2-7; D is ambiguous. Germline CDR1 SGHTA, CDR2 FQGNSA. CDR3 size: 13 residues. The germline V and J ends were trimmed by 7 bases and 5 bases, with 15 bases remaining between them.

J is TRBJ1-1 and V is TRBV4-1, with TRBD1 matching over 7 bases. Unmatched junction bases numbered 5, after V lost 4 bases and J lost 3 bases. The CDR3 consists of 14 residues. Germline lookup yields CDR1 MGHRA and CDR2 YSYEKL. The CDR3 loop is CASSPGQVDTEAFF. In DNA form, the CDR3 reads TGCGCCAGCAGCCCCGGACAGGTGGACACTGAAGCTTTCTTT.

CDR3 in amino acids: CASRESGTIHEQYF. CDR3 DNA sequence: TGTGCCAGTAGGGAATCCGGGACGATCCACGAGCAGTACTTC. The chain joins TRBV19 to TRBJ2-7; D may correspond to TRBD1 or TRBD2 (5 bases each). In germline, CDR1 is LNHDA, CDR2 SQIVND (reference sequence). The CDR3 runs to 14 residues. The V and J ends lost 6 bases and 5 bases respectively, with 17 bases between them.

The genes are TRBV2 and TRBJ2-3, with D possibly being TRBD1 (5 bases). Germline CDR1 reads SNHLY; CDR2 reads FYNNEI. The CDR3 totals 14 residues. V was pared by 7 bases and J by 6 bases, with 17 bases between. CDR3 bases: TGTGCCAGCAAGGAGTCAGGTTGGGGCGATACGCAGTATTTT. Translation: CASKESGWGDTQYF.